This TCR beta chain came from a study of regulatory T cells in long-lasting Graves disease. The study, taken as a whole, reports: Persistent disease was associated with favored TRBV28 usage and with favored use of TRBJ1-2 and TRBJ2-5. A greater number of public clonotypes (approximately 2,700) was shared by persistent patients than by new patients (approximately 880).

Germline V CDR1 and CDR2: LGHDT, YNNKEL (reference sequence). V lost 6 bases to trimming and J lost 4 bases, with 10 bases between them. This CDR3 spans 13 amino acids. Indicated time point: newly diagnosed GD, antithyroid drugs for less than 3 months. PBMC-extracted RNA yielded the TCR library. To make TCR beta libraries, researchers used iRepertoire HTBI primers and Arm-PCR of CDR3 regions. TCRdb independently ran MiXCR on the multiplex PCR reads; one entry per CDR3 protein. The table includes 440,000 or so distinct CDR3 sequences, roughly 17% detected once. At least ten counts were recorded for this clonotype. Its antigen is not identified. The same specimen was also included in a second study, on T cells in Graves' hyperthyroidism and ophthalmopathy. That report adds: RT-PCR in the first round (using the HTBI primer set) targeted the TCR CDR3.

The starting material was peripheral blood mononuclear cells (PBMCs), obtained at new diagnosis, from a patient treated with antithyroid drugs. V usage is TRBV3-1 and J usage is TRBJ2-1; D is possibly TRBD2 (6 bases). The sequence came from a woman under 40 with Graves disease. The CDR3 spells CASRRGEYNEQFF. CDR3 DNA sequence: TGTGCCAGCAGGCGGGGAGAGTACAATGAGCAGTTCTTC.